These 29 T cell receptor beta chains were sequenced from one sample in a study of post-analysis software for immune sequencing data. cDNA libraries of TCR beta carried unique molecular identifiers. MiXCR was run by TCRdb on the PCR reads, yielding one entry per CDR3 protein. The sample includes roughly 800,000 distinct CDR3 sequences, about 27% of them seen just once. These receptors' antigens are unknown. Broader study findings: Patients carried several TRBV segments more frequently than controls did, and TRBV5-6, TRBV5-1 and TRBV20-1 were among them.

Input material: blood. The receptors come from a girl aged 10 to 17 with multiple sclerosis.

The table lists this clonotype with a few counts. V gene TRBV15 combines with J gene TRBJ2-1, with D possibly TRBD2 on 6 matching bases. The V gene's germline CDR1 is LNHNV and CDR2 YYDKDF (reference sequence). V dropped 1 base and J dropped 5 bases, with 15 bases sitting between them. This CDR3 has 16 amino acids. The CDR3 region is CATSRGVGRGDNEQFF. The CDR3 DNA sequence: TGTGCCACCAGCAGAGGGGTCGGGCGCGGGGACAATGAGCAGTTCTTC.

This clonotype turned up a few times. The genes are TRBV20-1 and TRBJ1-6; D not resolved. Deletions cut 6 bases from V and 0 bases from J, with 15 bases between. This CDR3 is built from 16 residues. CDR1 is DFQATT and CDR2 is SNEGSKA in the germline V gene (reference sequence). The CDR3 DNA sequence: TGCAGTGCAAAACCCAACAGCAGCTCCTATAATTCACCCCTCCACTTT. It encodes CSAKPNSSSYNSPLHF.

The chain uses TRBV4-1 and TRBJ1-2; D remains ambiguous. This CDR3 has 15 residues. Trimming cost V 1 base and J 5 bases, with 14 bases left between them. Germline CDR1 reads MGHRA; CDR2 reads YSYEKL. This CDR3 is CASSQGLNPGYGYTF. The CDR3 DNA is TGCGCCAGCAGCCAAGGCCTGAACCCGGGGTATGGCTACACCTTC.

The chain's CDR3 is CSAGAGAYTGELFF. The CDR3 nucleotides are TGCAGTGCAGGGGCGGGGGCCTACACCGGGGAGCTGTTTTTT. V gene TRBV20-1 combines with J gene TRBJ2-2; D possibly corresponds to TRBD2 (7 bases). Germline V gene data show CDR1 as DFQATT and CDR2 as SNEGSKA (reference sequence). The CDR3 extends over 14 amino acids. Trimming left V 6 bases short and J 3 bases short, with 14 bases between.

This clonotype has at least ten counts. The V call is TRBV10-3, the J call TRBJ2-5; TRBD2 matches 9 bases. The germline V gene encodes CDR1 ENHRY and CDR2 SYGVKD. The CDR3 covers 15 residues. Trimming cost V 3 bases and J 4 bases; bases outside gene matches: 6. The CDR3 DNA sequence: TGTGCCATCAGTGACTTGCGGGAGGGCCCAGAGACCCAGTACTTC. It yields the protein CAISDLREGPETQYF.

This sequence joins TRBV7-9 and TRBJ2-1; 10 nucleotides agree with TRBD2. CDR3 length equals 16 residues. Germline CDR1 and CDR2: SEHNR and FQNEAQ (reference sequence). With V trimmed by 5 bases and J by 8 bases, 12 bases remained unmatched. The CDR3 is CASSLRGAGGQDEQFF. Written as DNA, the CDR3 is TGTGCCAGCAGCCTGCGGGGAGCGGGAGGGCAGGATGAGCAGTTCTTC. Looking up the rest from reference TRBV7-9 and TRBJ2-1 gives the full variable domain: DTGVSQNPRHKITKRGQNVTFRCDPISEHNRLYWYRQTLGQGPEFLTYFQNEAQLEKSRLLSDRFSAERPKGSFSTLEIQRTEQGDSAMYLCASSLRGAGGQDEQFFGPGTRLTVL.

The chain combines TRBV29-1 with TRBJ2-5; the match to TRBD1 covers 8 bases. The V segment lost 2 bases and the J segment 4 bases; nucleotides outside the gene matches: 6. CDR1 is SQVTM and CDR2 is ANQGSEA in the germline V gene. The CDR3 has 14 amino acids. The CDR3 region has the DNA TGCAGCGTTGAACCCTACAGGGGGGTAGAGACCCAGTACTTC. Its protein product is CSVEPYRGVETQYF.

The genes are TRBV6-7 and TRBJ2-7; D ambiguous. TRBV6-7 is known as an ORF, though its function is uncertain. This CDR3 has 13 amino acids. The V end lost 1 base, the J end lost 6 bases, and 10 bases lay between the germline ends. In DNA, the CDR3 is TGTGCCAGCAGTTACTACCCCCCACCCGAGCAGTACTTC. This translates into CASSYYPPPEQYF.

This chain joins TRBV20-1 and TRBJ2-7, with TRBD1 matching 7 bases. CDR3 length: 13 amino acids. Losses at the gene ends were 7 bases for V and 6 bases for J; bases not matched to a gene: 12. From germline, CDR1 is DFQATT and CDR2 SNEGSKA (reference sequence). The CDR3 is CSVVRQGDGEQYF. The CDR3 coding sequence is TGCAGTGTGGTCCGCCAGGGGGATGGCGAGCAGTACTTC.

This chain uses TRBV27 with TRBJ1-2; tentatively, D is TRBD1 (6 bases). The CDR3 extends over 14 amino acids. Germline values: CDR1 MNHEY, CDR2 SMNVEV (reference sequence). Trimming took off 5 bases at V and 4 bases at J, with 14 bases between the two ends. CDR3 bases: TGTGCCAGCAGTAACTGGGACACGTCCTATGGCTACACCTTC. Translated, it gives CASSNWDTSYGYTF.

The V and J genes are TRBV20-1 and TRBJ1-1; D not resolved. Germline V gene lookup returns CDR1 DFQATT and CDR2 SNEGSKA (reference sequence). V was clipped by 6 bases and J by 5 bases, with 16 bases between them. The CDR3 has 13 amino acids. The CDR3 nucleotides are TGCAGTGCCTTATGGATCACGGGGACTGAAGCTTTCTTT. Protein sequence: CSALWITGTEAFF.

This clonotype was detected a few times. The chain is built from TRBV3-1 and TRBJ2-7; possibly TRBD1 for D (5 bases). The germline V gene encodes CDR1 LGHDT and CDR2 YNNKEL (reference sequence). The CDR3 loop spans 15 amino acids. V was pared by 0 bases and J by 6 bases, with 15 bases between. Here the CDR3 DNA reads TGTGCCAGCAGCCAAGAGGTAGGGGCGGCAAGCGAGCAGTACTTC. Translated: CASSQEVGAASEQYF.

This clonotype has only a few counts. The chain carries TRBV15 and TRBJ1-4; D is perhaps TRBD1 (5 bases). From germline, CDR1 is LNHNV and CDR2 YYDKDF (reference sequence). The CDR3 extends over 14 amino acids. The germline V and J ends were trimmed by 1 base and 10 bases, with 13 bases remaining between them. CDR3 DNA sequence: TGTGCCACCAGCAGAGCAACGAATGGGGGAAAACTGTTTTTT. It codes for CATSRATNGGKLFF.

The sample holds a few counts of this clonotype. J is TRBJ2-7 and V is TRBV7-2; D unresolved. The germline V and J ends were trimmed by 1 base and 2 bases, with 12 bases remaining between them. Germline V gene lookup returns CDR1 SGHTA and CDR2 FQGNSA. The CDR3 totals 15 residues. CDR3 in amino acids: CASSLESQQPYEQYF. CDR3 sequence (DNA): TGTGCCAGCAGCTTAGAATCTCAACAGCCCTACGAGCAGTACTTC.

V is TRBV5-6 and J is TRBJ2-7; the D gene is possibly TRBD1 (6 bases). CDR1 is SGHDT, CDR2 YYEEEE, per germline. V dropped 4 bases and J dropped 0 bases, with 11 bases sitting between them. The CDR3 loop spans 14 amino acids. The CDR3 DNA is TGTGCCAGCAGCGTCGGACAGCCCTCCTACGAGCAGTACTTC. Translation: CASSVGQPSYEQYF.

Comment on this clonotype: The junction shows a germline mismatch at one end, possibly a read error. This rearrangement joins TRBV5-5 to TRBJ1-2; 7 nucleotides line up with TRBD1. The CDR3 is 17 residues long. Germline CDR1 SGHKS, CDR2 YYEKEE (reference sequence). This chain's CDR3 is CANSFPGRRGGHYGYTF. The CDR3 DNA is TGTGCCAACAGCTTCCCCGGGAGAAGAGGGGGCCACTATGGCTACACCTTC.

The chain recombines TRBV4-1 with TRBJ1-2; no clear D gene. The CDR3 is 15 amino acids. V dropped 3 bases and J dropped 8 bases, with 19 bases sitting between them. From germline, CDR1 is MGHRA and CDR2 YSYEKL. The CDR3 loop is CASSQYMDSPGGYTF. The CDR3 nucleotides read TGCGCCAGCAGCCAGTACATGGACTCTCCTGGGGGCTACACCTTC.

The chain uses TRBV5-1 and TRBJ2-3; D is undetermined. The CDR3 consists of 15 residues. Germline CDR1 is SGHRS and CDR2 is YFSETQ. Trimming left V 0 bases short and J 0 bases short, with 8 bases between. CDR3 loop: CASSLVQASTDTQYF. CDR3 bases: TGCGCCAGCAGCTTGGTCCAGGCTAGCACAGATACGCAGTATTTT.

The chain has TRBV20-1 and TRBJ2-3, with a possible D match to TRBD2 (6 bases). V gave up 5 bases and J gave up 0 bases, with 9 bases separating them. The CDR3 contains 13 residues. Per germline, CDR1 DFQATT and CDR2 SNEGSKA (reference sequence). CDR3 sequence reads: CSAASGSTDTQYF. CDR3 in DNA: TGCAGTGCTGCGAGCGGGAGCACAGATACGCAGTATTTT.

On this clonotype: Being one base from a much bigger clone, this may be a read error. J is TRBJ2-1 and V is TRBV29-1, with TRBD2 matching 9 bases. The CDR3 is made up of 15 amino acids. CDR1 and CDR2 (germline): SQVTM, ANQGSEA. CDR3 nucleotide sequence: TGCAGCGTTGAATTATCTAGCGGGAACAATAATGAGCGGTTCTTC. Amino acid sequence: CSVELSSGNNNERFF.

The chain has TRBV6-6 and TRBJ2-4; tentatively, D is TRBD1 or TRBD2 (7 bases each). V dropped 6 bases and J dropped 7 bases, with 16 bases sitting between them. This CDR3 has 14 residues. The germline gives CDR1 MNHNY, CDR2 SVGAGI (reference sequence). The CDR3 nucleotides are TGTGCCAGCAGGGGGGGGCAGGGGGTGAACATTCAGTACTTC. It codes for CASRGGQGVNIQYF.

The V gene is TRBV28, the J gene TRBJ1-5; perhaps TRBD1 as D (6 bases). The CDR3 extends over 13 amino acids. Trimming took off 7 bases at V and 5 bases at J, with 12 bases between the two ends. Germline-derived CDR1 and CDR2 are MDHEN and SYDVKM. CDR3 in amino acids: CASTLQGDQPQHF. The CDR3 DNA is TGTGCCAGCACCTTACAGGGAGATCAGCCCCAGCATTTT.

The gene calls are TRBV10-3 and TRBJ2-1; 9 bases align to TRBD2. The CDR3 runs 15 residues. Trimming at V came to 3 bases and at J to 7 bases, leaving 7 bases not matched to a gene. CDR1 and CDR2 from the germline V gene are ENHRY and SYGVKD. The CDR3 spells CAISDASGVGNEQFF. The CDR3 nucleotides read TGTGCCATCAGTGATGCTAGCGGGGTCGGGAATGAGCAGTTCTTC.

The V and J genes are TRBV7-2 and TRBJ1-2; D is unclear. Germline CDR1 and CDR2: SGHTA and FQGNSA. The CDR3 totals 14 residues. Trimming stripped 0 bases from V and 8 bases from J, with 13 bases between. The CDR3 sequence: CASSLARQSAGYTF. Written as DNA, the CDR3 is TGTGCCAGCAGCTTAGCAAGGCAGTCCGCGGGCTACACCTTC.

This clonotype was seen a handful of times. The DNA for the CDR3 is TGTGCCAGCAGCGTGATGACAGGGGCGGTGGTAGATACGCAGTATTTT. Protein sequence: CASSVMTGAVVDTQYF. The V and J genes are TRBV9 and TRBJ2-3; 8 bases match TRBD1. The CDR3 loop spans 16 amino acids. Germline CDR1 SGDLS, CDR2 YYNGEE. V was clipped by 2 bases and J by 5 bases; unmatched bases: 10. Based on the CDR3 plus reference TRBV9 and TRBJ2-3, the full variable domain is DSGVTQTPKHLITATGQRVTLRCSPRSGDLSVYWYQQSLDQGLQFLIQYYNGEERAKGNILERFSAQQFPDLHSELNLSSLELGDSALYFCASSVMTGAVVDTQYFGPGTRLTVL.

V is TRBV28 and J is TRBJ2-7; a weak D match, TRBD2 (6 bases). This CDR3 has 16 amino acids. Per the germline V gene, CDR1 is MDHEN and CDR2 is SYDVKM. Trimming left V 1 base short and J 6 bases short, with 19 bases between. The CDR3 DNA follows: TGTGCCAGCAGTTTATATCTGATGCGGGGCCGCGGCGAGCAGTACTTC. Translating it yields CASSLYLMRGRGEQYF.

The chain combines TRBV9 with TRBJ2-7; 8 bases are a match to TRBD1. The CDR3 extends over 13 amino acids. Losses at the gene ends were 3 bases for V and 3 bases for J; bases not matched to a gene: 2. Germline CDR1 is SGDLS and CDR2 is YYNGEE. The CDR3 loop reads CASSADRDYEQYF. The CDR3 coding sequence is TGTGCCAGCAGCGCGGACAGGGACTACGAGCAGTACTTC.

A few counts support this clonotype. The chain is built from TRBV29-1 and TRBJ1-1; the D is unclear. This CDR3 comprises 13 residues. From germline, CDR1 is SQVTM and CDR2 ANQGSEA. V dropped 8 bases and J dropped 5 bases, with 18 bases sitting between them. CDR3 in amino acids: CSSAIGSKTEAFF. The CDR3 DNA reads TGCAGCTCCGCTATCGGTTCCAAAACTGAAGCTTTCTTT.

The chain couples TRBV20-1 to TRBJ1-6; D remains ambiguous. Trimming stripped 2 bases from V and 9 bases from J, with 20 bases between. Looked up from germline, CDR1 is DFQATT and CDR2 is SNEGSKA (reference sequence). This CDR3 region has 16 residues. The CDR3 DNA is TGCAGTGCTAGAACTCGCAGACTGCAAGGTGGTTCACCCCTCCACTTT. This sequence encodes CSARTRRLQGGSPLHF.